One and the same sample provided the 30 T cell receptor beta chains below, sequenced in a study of blood T cell repertoires in COVID-19. This table comes from immunoSEQ multiplex PCR, and its TCRdb copy is limited to in-frame clones, with some not included. The top ten hold about 10% of the sample, which has 80,000 or so clones, about 88% seen once. Sample: peripheral blood. These receptors all come from a man aged 55 to 70 with COVID-19, enrolled during active disease.

The CDR3 here is CASSPGQYEQYF. The CDR3 region has the DNA TGTGCCAGCTCACCAGGACAGTACGAGCAGTACTTC. The chain has TRBV18 and TRBJ2-7; possibly TRBD1 for D (6 bases). With 2 bases removed from V and 4 bases from J, the gap between germline ends came to 6 bases. The CDR3 has 12 residues. The germline V gene encodes CDR1 KGHSH and CDR2 LQKENI.

The chain carries TRBV11-2 and TRBJ1-2; 7 bases map to TRBD1. Germline CDR1 is SGHAT and CDR2 is FQNNGV. The CDR3 covers 15 residues. The junction had 10 bases not matched to a gene; V was cut back by 1 base and J by 8 bases. CDR3 bases: TGTGCCAGCAGCTTAGTTGCTGAACAGGGGAGCGGCTACACCTTC. Encoded protein: CASSLVAEQGSGYTF.

The rearrangement uses TRBV2 and TRBJ1-1; D unresolved. Germline lookup yields CDR1 SNHLY and CDR2 FYNNEI. The CDR3 runs 14 residues. Trimming pared 2 bases from V and 7 bases from J, leaving 14 bases between. CDR3 coding DNA: TGTGCCAGCAGTGAATCTACCACCGAGGGTGAAGCTTTCTTT. Protein product: CASSESTTEGEAFF.

The chain uses TRBV5-1 and TRBJ2-7; TRBD2 might be the D (5 bases). The CDR3 has 13 amino acids. CDR1 and CDR2 (germline): SGHRS, YFSETQ. With 8 bases removed from V and 0 bases from J, the gap between germline ends came to 12 bases. CDR3 region: CASEDGVSYEQYF. CDR3 DNA: TGCGCCAGTGAGGACGGGGTCTCCTACGAGCAGTACTTC.

The J gene is TRBJ2-2, the V gene TRBV9; 8 nucleotides match TRBD2. CDR1 and CDR2 (germline): SGDLS, YYNGEE. J was trimmed by 7 bases and V by 3 bases; bases with no gene match: 11. The CDR3 covers 16 residues. The CDR3 nucleotides are TGTGCCAGCAGCGAAAACGAAGCGGGAGCTTACGGGGAGCTGTTTTTT. It translates to CASSENEAGAYGELFF. The full variable domain, with the rest looked up from reference TRBV9 and TRBJ2-2, is DSGVTQTPKHLITATGQRVTLRCSPRSGDLSVYWYQQSLDQGLQFLIQYYNGEERAKGNILERFSAQQFPDLHSELNLSSLELGDSALYFCASSENEAGAYGELFFGEGSRLTVL.

This clone was observed a handful of times. The DNA for the CDR3 is TGTGCCAGCAGCTTTGGGGGAGGCGCCGGGGAGCTGTTTTTT. Translation gives CASSFGGGAGELFF. The rearrangement links TRBV5-5 to TRBJ2-2; maybe TRBD2 (6 bases). V dropped 2 bases and J dropped 6 bases, with 11 bases sitting between them. The CDR3 is 14 residues long. The germline gives CDR1 SGHKS, CDR2 YYEKEE (reference sequence). Together with reference TRBV5-5 and TRBJ2-2, the CDR3 gives the full variable domain: DAGVTQSPTHLIKTRGQQVTLRCSPISGHKSVSWYQQVLGQGPQFIFQYYEKEERGRGNFPDRFSARQFPNYSSELNVNALLLGDSALYLCASSFGGGAGELFFGEGSRLTVL.

This clone was detected once. This chain connects TRBV18 to TRBJ2-7, with D perhaps TRBD2 (6 bases). The CDR3 is 14 residues long. V lost 0 bases and J 5 bases, leaving 11 bases between the germline ends. The germline V gene has CDR1 KGHSH and CDR2 LQKENI. In DNA, the CDR3 is TGTGCCAGCTCACCACCGGGGGGTCTCCACGAGCAGTACTTC. Residues: CASSPPGGLHEQYF.

In DNA form, the CDR3 reads TGTGCCAGCAGTCCCCCTTCGAATGAGCAGTTCTTC. Its translation is CASSPPSNEQFF. The V call is TRBV6-5, the J call TRBJ2-1; the D is unclear. CDR1 and CDR2 from the germline V gene are MNHEY and SVGAGI. The CDR3 length is 12 residues. Trimming removed 5 bases at V and 7 bases at J, with 9 bases between.

CDR3 loop: CASSYSWLAVNEQFF. For the CDR3, the DNA is TGTGCCAGCAGTTACTCGTGGCTAGCGGTCAATGAGCAGTTCTTC. The chain recombines TRBV6-5 with TRBJ2-1, with 7 bases matching TRBD2. The CDR3 runs to 15 residues. Germline assignment: CDR1 MNHEY and CDR2 SVGAGI. The V and J ends lost 0 bases and 6 bases, in that order; junction bases with no gene match: 5.

The chain combines TRBV9 with TRBJ2-5; 9 bases map to TRBD1. The CDR3 spans 16 residues. Per the germline V gene, CDR1 is SGDLS and CDR2 is YYNGEE. V was pared by 3 bases and J by 2 bases, with 8 bases of the junction left unmatched. The CDR3 protein is CASSAFSGQGQETQYF. The DNA of the CDR3 is TGTGCCAGCAGCGCTTTTTCGGGACAGGGACAAGAGACCCAGTACTTC.

This chain links TRBV9 with TRBJ1-1, with TRBD1 matching over 8 bases. V gave up 0 bases and J gave up 6 bases; unmatched junction bases: 7. Per the germline V gene, CDR1 is SGDLS and CDR2 is YYNGEE. This CDR3 is built from 15 residues. This chain's CDR3 is CASSVDRGGLSEAFF. CDR3 sequence (DNA): TGTGCCAGCAGCGTAGACAGGGGGGGACTTTCTGAAGCTTTCTTT.

The J gene is TRBJ1-2, the V gene TRBV15; tentative D call: TRBD1 (5 bases). This CDR3 region has 15 residues. From germline, CDR1 is LNHNV and CDR2 YYDKDF (reference sequence). V lost 1 base and J 8 bases, leaving 17 bases between the germline ends. As DNA, the CDR3 is TGTGCCACCAGCAGAGCTCTTCCCGGACATAGAGGCTACACCTTC. Translating gives CATSRALPGHRGYTF.

J is TRBJ1-6 and V is TRBV7-6; possibly TRBD1 for D (5 bases). This CDR3 has 16 amino acids. Trimming shortened V by 1 base and J by 6 bases, and 13 bases separated the two germline ends. Germline V gene data show CDR1 as SGHVS and CDR2 as FNYEAQ. The CDR3 nucleotides are TGTGCCAGCAGCTTAGATGCAAGGGGCCCTAATTCACCCCTCCACTTT. The encoded protein is CASSLDARGPNSPLHF.

The gene calls are TRBV5-4 and TRBJ2-3; 11 positions agree with TRBD2. In germline, CDR1 is SGHNT, CDR2 YYREEE (reference sequence). With 3 bases clipped from V and 3 bases from J, the junction kept 6 bases outside the gene matches. The CDR3 covers 16 residues. The CDR3 loop reads CASSSGTSGVTDTQYF. CDR3 DNA: TGTGCCAGCAGCTCCGGGACTAGCGGTGTAACAGATACGCAGTATTTT. The variable domain in full, with the rest retrieved from reference TRBV5-4 and TRBJ2-3, is ETGVTQSPTHLIKTRGQQVTLRCSSQSGHNTVSWYQQALGQGPQFIFQYYREEENGRGNFPPRFSGLQFPNYSSELNVNALELDDSALYLCASSSGTSGVTDTQYFGPGTRLTVL.

In its sample, this clone was seen once. This chain connects TRBV2 to TRBJ2-1, with 9 bases lining up with TRBD2. V lost 4 bases, J lost 6 bases, and 4 bases stayed unmatched. Germline V gene data show CDR1 as SNHLY and CDR2 as FYNNEI. This CDR3 has 14 amino acids. This CDR3 reads CASSAVAGVNEQFF. The CDR3 DNA reads as TGTGCCAGCAGTGCGGTAGCGGGAGTCAATGAGCAGTTCTTC.

The V gene is TRBV18, the J gene TRBJ1-2, with D possibly being TRBD1 (5 bases). Germline CDR1 is KGHSH and CDR2 is LQKENI. V shed 4 bases and J shed 5 bases, with 26 bases lying between them. The CDR3 covers 18 residues. CDR3 region: CASSHPDRGASQRYGYTF. The CDR3, as DNA: TGTGCCAGCTCACATCCCGACAGAGGCGCCTCGCAACGATATGGCTACACCTTC.

The chain links TRBV5-6 to TRBJ2-5, with D possibly being TRBD1 (6 bases). This CDR3 is built from 15 residues. The germline gives CDR1 SGHDT, CDR2 YYEEEE. V gave up 0 bases and J gave up 2 bases, with 11 bases separating them. The CDR3 protein is CASSLGGHGQETQYF. Here the CDR3 DNA reads TGTGCCAGCAGCTTGGGGGGGCATGGTCAAGAGACCCAGTACTTC.

The V call is TRBV19, the J call TRBJ2-7, with 7 positions matching TRBD2. Per germline, CDR1 LNHDA and CDR2 SQIVND (reference sequence). Losses at the gene ends were 3 bases for V and 2 bases for J; bases not matched to a gene: 10. The CDR3 runs to 16 residues. The CDR3 bases are TGTGCCAGTAGTATCGAGGGAGGGCCGTATCCCTACGAGCAGTACTTC. Its protein product is CASSIEGGPYPYEQYF. Supplemented by reference TRBV19 and TRBJ2-7, the full variable domain reads DGGITQSPKYLFRKEGQNVTLSCEQNLNHDAMYWYRQDPGQGLRLIYYSQIVNDFQKGDIAEGYSVSREKKESFPLTVTSAQKNPTAFYLCASSIEGGPYPYEQYFGPGTRLTVT.

This clone came up a few times. The J gene is TRBJ1-1, the V gene TRBV5-1; D unresolved. From germline, CDR1 is SGHRS and CDR2 YFSETQ. There are 15 residues in the CDR3. V gave up 0 bases and J gave up 5 bases, with 14 bases separating them. CDR3 residues: CASSLGIDRGTEAFF. The CDR3 nucleotides are TGCGCCAGCAGCTTGGGAATCGATCGAGGGACTGAAGCTTTCTTT.

The chain couples TRBV2 to TRBJ2-1; the match to TRBD2 covers 12 bases. V lost 7 bases, J lost 4 bases, and 5 bases stayed unmatched. CDR1 is SNHLY, CDR2 FYNNEI, per germline. The CDR3 extends over 15 amino acids. CDR3 sequence (DNA): TGTGCCAGCACCCAACTAGCGGGGGGTTACAATGAGCAGTTCTTC. Protein: CASTQLAGGYNEQFF.

J is TRBJ1-5 and V is TRBV2, with D unresolved. Trimming pared 6 bases from V and 1 base from J, leaving 13 bases between. The CDR3 loop spans 15 amino acids. Germline CDR1 SNHLY, CDR2 FYNNEI. The CDR3 is CASRKEGGSNQPQHF. For the CDR3, the DNA is TGTGCCAGCAGGAAGGAGGGTGGGAGCAATCAGCCCCAGCATTTT.

This chain uses TRBV19 with TRBJ2-6; D may be TRBD2 (5 bases). Trimming cost V 5 bases and J 3 bases, with 8 bases left between them. CDR3 size: 14 residues. The germline gives CDR1 LNHDA, CDR2 SQIVND (reference sequence). Here the CDR3 reads CASSAGGGANVLTF. CDR3 nucleotide sequence: TGTGCCAGTAGTGCCGGAGGTGGGGCCAACGTCCTGACTTTC. The variable domain in full, with the rest retrieved from reference TRBV19 and TRBJ2-6, is DGGITQSPKYLFRKEGQNVTLSCEQNLNHDAMYWYRQDPGQGLRLIYYSQIVNDFQKGDIAEGYSVSREKKESFPLTVTSAQKNPTAFYLCASSAGGGANVLTFGAGSRLTVL.

This chain joins TRBV20-1 and TRBJ2-1, with TRBD1 as a possible D gene (6 bases). Trimming pared 3 bases from V and 7 bases from J, leaving 10 bases between. The CDR3 consists of 12 residues. The germline V gene has CDR1 DFQATT and CDR2 SNEGSKA (reference sequence). CDR3 sequence: CSASTGPNEQFF. The CDR3 DNA reads as TGCAGTGCTAGTACAGGGCCAAATGAGCAGTTCTTC.

The V call is TRBV24-1, the J call TRBJ2-3; tentative D call: TRBD1 (8 bases). Germline CDR1 is KGHDR and CDR2 is SFDVKD. The V gene lost 4 bases and the J gene lost 2 bases, with 18 bases spanning the gap. The CDR3 covers 17 residues. The CDR3 loop is CATSDPTGEGYTDTQYF. The CDR3 DNA reads as TGTGCCACCAGTGACCCGACAGGGGAGGGCTACACAGATACGCAGTATTTT.

This chain joins TRBV24-1 and TRBJ2-3, with TRBD2 matching over 12 bases. The CDR3 loop spans 16 amino acids. The germline V gene encodes CDR1 KGHDR and CDR2 SFDVKD. The ends lost 3 bases at V and 5 bases at J; junction bases unmatched: 5. CDR3 nucleotides: TGTGCCACCAGTGATCCTAGCGGGAGGGCCCTAGATACGCAGTATTTT. As protein: CATSDPSGRALDTQYF.

The chain couples TRBV9 to TRBJ1-5; TRBD1 matches at 9 bases. CDR3 size: 19 residues. Germline V gene data show CDR1 as SGDLS and CDR2 as YYNGEE. After removal of 4 bases from V and 0 bases from J, the junction contained 14 bases not matched to a gene. In nucleotides, the CDR3 is TGTGCCAGCAGCACCCGGGGGACAGGGAGACGATATAGCAATCAGCCCCAGCATTTT. As protein: CASSTRGTGRRYSNQPQHF.

CDR3 residues: CASNQRGASTDTQYF. The CDR3 DNA follows: TGTGCCAGCAACCAGCGGGGGGCTAGCACAGATACGCAGTATTTT. This chain uses TRBV6-5 with TRBJ2-3, with TRBD2 matching 9 bases. V dropped 7 bases and J dropped 0; count of bases not matched to a gene: 5. The CDR3 is 15 residues long. Germline CDR1 MNHEY, CDR2 SVGAGI.

This chain links TRBV5-1 with TRBJ1-3, with a possible D match to TRBD1 (6 bases). Germline V gene data show CDR1 as SGHRS and CDR2 as YFSETQ. V lost 5 bases to trimming and J lost 4 bases, with 10 bases between them. The CDR3 spans 13 residues. The CDR3 is CASSPGTGNTIYF. The CDR3 region has the DNA TGCGCCAGCAGTCCCGGGACAGGAAACACCATATATTTT.

The rearrangement uses TRBV10-2 and TRBJ2-3, with TRBD2 as a possible D gene (5 bases). This CDR3 contains 15 residues. The V gene's germline CDR1 is WSHSY and CDR2 SAAADI. V was pared by 3 bases and J by 2 bases, with 12 bases between. CDR3 in DNA: TGCGCCAGCAGTGACGTGGGAGAGAACACAGATACGCAGTATTTT. Its protein product is CASSDVGENTDTQYF.

V and J are TRBV5-1 and TRBJ2-5; 9 bases match TRBD2. The CDR3 consists of 14 residues. Unmatched junction bases numbered 6, after V lost 6 bases and J lost 3 bases. Per the germline V gene, CDR1 is SGHRS and CDR2 is YFSETQ. Here the CDR3 reads CASMREGSEETQYF. CDR3 DNA sequence: TGCGCCAGCATGCGGGAGGGATCGGAAGAGACCCAGTACTTC.